This T cell receptor (beta chain) comes out of a study of early T cells in non-severe SARS-CoV-2 infection. About the study: Whole-blood bulk RNA, unsorted, was sequenced, and chains were unpaired. General observations from the study: Lookups in VDJdb leaned toward anti-spike CD8 responses and missed private and CD4 specificities.

The CDR3 contains 13 residues. V was pared by 6 bases and J by 7 bases, with 14 bases between. Per germline, CDR1 LGHDT and CDR2 YNNKEL (reference sequence). The sample holds many counts of this clonotype. The antigen remains unidentified. Individual cDNA molecules carried attached unique molecular identifiers. A single record per CDR3 protein comes from TCRdb applying MiXCR to the 5' RACE reads. The sample carries 55,000 to 70,000 distinct CDR3 sequences, over 9.5% recorded once. Sequenced input: whole blood. The source of this sequence is an adult who was a healthcare worker with PCR-confirmed SARS-CoV-2 infection or an uninfected control (not recorded which). This chain connects TRBV3-1 to TRBJ2-3; no clear D gene. The CDR3 DNA sequence: TGTGCCAGCAGTCTAAGCACCCAGAATACGCAGTATTTT. Protein sequence: CASSLSTQNTQYF.